These 15 T cell receptor beta chains share one sample of origin, sequenced in a study of blood T cell repertoires in COVID-19 (dated by TCRdb to 2018 to 2021). Libraries were made using the immunoSEQ multiplex PCR assay. Not all clones reach the TCRdb copy of this immuneACCESS table, which keeps in-frame sequences only. Checked studies attribute under half of the gap to unresolved V genes and leave the rest unexplained. Here the sample has around 60,000 clones; 88% occur a single time. 3.5% of the sample comes from the top ten. The sample consisted of peripheral blood. All receptors derive from a man in his forties or fifties with active COVID-19.

The rearrangement uses TRBV14 and TRBJ1-4; D is unclear. Germline CDR1 reads SGHDN; CDR2 reads FVKESK. V lost 0 bases and J 8 bases, leaving 7 bases between the germline ends. The length of the CDR3 is 13 residues. CDR3 bases: TGTGCCAGCAGCCAAGATTTGAGGGAAAAACTGTTTTTT. Translating it yields CASSQDLREKLFF. Full variable domain (rest looked up from reference TRBV14 and TRBJ1-4): EAGVTQFPSHSVIEKGQTVTLRCDPISGHDNLYWYRRVMGKEIKFLLHFVKESKQDESGMPNNRFLAERTGGTYSTLKVQPAELEDSGVYFCASSQDLREKLFFGSGTQLSVL.

The gene calls are TRBV13 and TRBJ2-3; TRBD2 agrees at 10 bases. Germline loops: CDR1 PRHDT, CDR2 FYEKMQ (reference sequence). Trimming took 1 base from V and 1 from J; bases not matched to a gene: 8. The CDR3 has 18 amino acids. In DNA form, the CDR3 reads TGTGCCAGCAGCTTAGTTGGGACTAGCGTCGGAGGCACAGATACGCAGTATTTT. Translation gives CASSLVGTSVGGTDTQYF.

The chain has TRBV9 and TRBJ1-1; no clear D. The germline V and J ends were trimmed by 4 bases and 4 bases, with 11 bases remaining between them. This CDR3 has 13 residues. Germline CDR1 is SGDLS and CDR2 is YYNGEE. CDR3 sequence (DNA): TGTGCCAGCAGCCTCCAGGTCGGCACTGAAGCTTTCTTT. Translating gives CASSLQVGTEAFF.

The table lists this clone with many counts. In DNA, the CDR3 is TGTGCCAGCAGCCCTGGGGGCCTGACGGCACCCCTCCACTTT. This translates into CASSPGGLTAPLHF. This chain joins TRBV7-8 and TRBJ1-6, with a possible D match to TRBD1 (6 bases). CDR1 is SGHVS, CDR2 FQNEAQ, per germline. The V and J ends lost 5 bases and 11 bases respectively, with 16 bases between them. The CDR3 extends over 14 amino acids.

V and J are TRBV12-3 or TRBV12-4 and TRBJ2-7, with 9 bases matching TRBD1. The CDR3 loop spans 13 amino acids. The V gene end was trimmed by 5 bases and the J gene end by 10 bases; junction bases not matched to a gene: 9. The CDR3 DNA reads TGTGCCAGCAGTCCTCCCGGACAGGGGCCCCAGTACTTC. Protein sequence: CASSPPGQGPQYF.

V and J are TRBV11-2 and TRBJ2-7; TRBD2 matches at 10 bases. Germline-derived CDR1 and CDR2 are SGHAT and FQNNGV. J gave up 4 bases and V 1 base, and 4 bases lay outside the gene matches. CDR3 length: 15 residues. DNA for the CDR3: TGTGCCAGCAGCTTAGTAGCGGGGGGCCGTTACGAGCAGTACTTC. Its translation is CASSLVAGGRYEQYF.

This chain links TRBV5-6 with TRBJ1-2, with 7 bases fitting TRBD1. V dropped 3 bases and J dropped 2; count of bases not matched to a gene: 7. This CDR3 has 15 amino acids. Germline values: CDR1 SGHDT, CDR2 YYEEEE. The CDR3 loop is CASSYRDSRNYGYTF. The CDR3 DNA reads TGTGCCAGCAGCTACCGGGACAGCAGAAACTATGGCTACACCTTC. Combining the CDR3 with reference TRBV5-6 and TRBJ1-2 gives the whole variable domain DAGVTQSPTHLIKTRGQQVTLRCSPKSGHDTVSWYQQALGQGPQFIFQYYEEEERQRGNFPDRFSGHQFPNYSSELNVNALLLGDSALYLCASSYRDSRNYGYTFGSGTRLTVV.

The chain combines TRBV5-1 with TRBJ2-6; D may be TRBD1 (6 bases). The CDR3 has 18 amino acids. The germline CDR1 and CDR2 sequences are SGHRS and YFSETQ. Deletions cut 1 base from V and 0 bases from J, with 14 bases between. CDR3 DNA: TGCGCCAGCAGCTTGTTAGGCAGGGGAAGCTCTGGGGCCAACGTCCTGACTTTC. Translation gives CASSLLGRGSSGANVLTF.

This chain connects TRBV4-2 to TRBJ2-3; 8 bases match TRBD2. The CDR3 runs 18 residues. Germline V lookup: CDR1 LGHNA, CDR2 YNFKEQ. V was clipped by 0 bases and J by 4 bases; unmatched bases: 12. The DNA for the CDR3 is TGTGCCAGCAGCCAAGATGGCGACGGGGGGGCCGTGGCAGATACGCAGTATTTT. Translated, it gives CASSQDGDGGAVADTQYF.

This clone was found once. The rearrangement uses TRBV6-6 and TRBJ1-2, with 7 bases lining up with TRBD1. The CDR3 has 16 amino acids. The J segment lost 4 bases and the V segment lost 7 bases, leaving 15 bases of the junction unmatched. Germline assignment: CDR1 MNHNY and CDR2 SVGAGI (reference sequence). As DNA, the CDR3 is TGTGCCAGCACCTCGGCACCGGGACAGCTCTCCTATGGCTACACCTTC. Its protein is CASTSAPGQLSYGYTF.

The chain has TRBV15 and TRBJ1-5, with 9 bases lining up with TRBD1. The CDR3 is made up of 15 amino acids. Germline V gives CDR1 LNHNV, CDR2 YYDKDF (reference sequence). The V and J ends lost 0 bases and 6 bases, in that order; junction bases with no gene match: 3. CDR3 region: CATSRDTGGFQPQHF. CDR3 in DNA: TGTGCCACCAGCAGAGACACAGGGGGCTTTCAGCCCCAGCATTTT.

The chain's CDR3 is CASSQGTGDGEKLFF. The CDR3 nucleotides read TGTGCCAGCAGCCAAGGGACAGGGGACGGGGAAAAACTGTTTTTT. The chain combines TRBV4-2 with TRBJ1-4, with 9 bases fitting TRBD1. V dropped 1 base and J dropped 8; count of bases not matched to a gene: 5. The CDR3 consists of 15 residues. Germline CDR1 reads LGHNA; CDR2 reads YNFKEQ.

The chain recombines TRBV27 with TRBJ1-2; maybe TRBD1 (6 bases). This CDR3 has 13 amino acids. The V gene's germline CDR1 is MNHEY and CDR2 SMNVEV (reference sequence). The V end lost 6 bases, the J end lost 8 bases, and 16 bases lay between the germline ends. CDR3 protein: CASSRGAPGGYTF. The CDR3 DNA reads as TGTGCCAGCAGCCGGGGGGCCCCCGGGGGCTACACCTTC.

The CDR3 region has the DNA TGTGCCAGCAGCTTAATGCAGGGGGCCCTTACAGATACGCAGTATTTT. It yields the protein CASSLMQGALTDTQYF. The V and J genes are TRBV11-1 and TRBJ2-3; 8 bases are shared with TRBD1. CDR1 and CDR2 (germline): SGHAT, FQDESV (reference sequence). V lost 2 bases and J lost 3; bases outside the gene matches: 7. This CDR3 region has 16 residues.

The rearrangement links TRBV5-1 to TRBJ2-7; weak D call: TRBD1 (6 bases). V was shortened by 3 bases and J by 2 bases, with 15 bases between the two germline ends. Germline V CDR1 and CDR2: SGHRS, YFSETQ. CDR3 size: 15 residues. The CDR3 loop reads CASSSEGDKTYEQYF. The CDR3 DNA reads TGCGCCAGCAGCTCGGAAGGGGACAAAACCTACGAGCAGTACTTC.